The 13 T cell receptor beta chains in this list originate from one sample, sequenced in a study of blood T cell repertoires in COVID-19. Repertoires were generated with immunoSEQ multiplex PCR, while TCRdb's copy carries only in-frame clones and drops some. In the table there are 40,000 to 55,000 clones, approximately 84% of which are singletons. The sequenced material came from peripheral blood. The receptor set was obtained from a man aged 50 to 60 with active COVID-19.

The chain joins TRBV12-3 or TRBV12-4 to TRBJ1-1; 10 bases align to TRBD1. The J segment lost 6 bases and the V segment lost 8 bases, leaving 6 bases of the junction unmatched. The CDR3 is 13 residues long. CDR3 in amino acids: CASQGQGWAEAFF. The CDR3 coding sequence is TGTGCCAGCCAGGGACAGGGGTGGGCTGAAGCTTTCTTT.

This clone was detected only a few times. V and J are TRBV11-3 and TRBJ2-7; the D gene is possibly TRBD2 (6 bases). This CDR3 spans 13 amino acids. Trimming left V 3 bases short and J 0 bases short, with 6 bases between. Germline CDR1 reads SGHNT; CDR2 reads YENEEA. The CDR3 region has the DNA TGTGCCAGCAGCTTGGGGGGCTCCTACGAGCAGTACTTC. The encoded protein is CASSLGGSYEQYF.

In nucleotides, the CDR3 is TGTGCCAGCACGGGACTAGCCGGTCACAATGAGCAGTTCTTC. It translates to CASTGLAGHNEQFF. The chain combines TRBV2 with TRBJ2-1; 9 bases are shared with TRBD2. The CDR3 is made up of 14 amino acids. The junction had 6 bases not matched to a gene; V was cut back by 7 bases and J by 5 bases. CDR1 SNHLY and CDR2 FYNNEI come from the germline V gene.

The rearrangement links TRBV2 to TRBJ1-5; D might be TRBD1 (5 bases). Germline CDR1 SNHLY, CDR2 FYNNEI. The CDR3 consists of 14 residues. V was clipped by 6 bases and J by 3 bases, with 12 bases between them. CDR3 bases: TGTGCCAGCAGCCAAGACAGCTACAATCAGCCCCAGCATTTT. Translating gives CASSQDSYNQPQHF. The whole variable domain, remainder taken from reference TRBV2 and TRBJ1-5, is EPEVTQTPSHQVTQMGQEVILRCVPISNHLYFYWYRQILGQKVEFLVSFYNNEISEKSEIFDDQFSVERPDGSNFTLKIRSTKLEDSAMYFCASSQDSYNQPQHFGDGTRLSIL.

This clone was recorded at least ten times. V gene TRBV2 combines with J gene TRBJ2-1; TRBD2 matches at 7 bases. The ends lost 9 bases at V and 10 bases at J; junction bases unmatched: 15. CDR3 length: 14 amino acids. CDR1 is SNHLY and CDR2 is FYNNEI in the germline V gene. The CDR3 spells CARGTTTGRREQFF. CDR3 sequence (DNA): TGTGCCAGGGGGACTACTACCGGTCGAAGGGAGCAGTTCTTC.

The V and J genes are TRBV7-9 and TRBJ1-4; D is possibly TRBD1 (5 bases). This CDR3 has 15 residues. Germline V lookup: CDR1 SEHNR, CDR2 FQNEAQ (reference sequence). V was cut by 1 base and J by 3 bases, with 9 bases left in between. CDR3 in DNA: TGTGCCAGCAGCTTAGTGGGACTCGCTAATGAAAAACTGTTTTTT. Its protein is CASSLVGLANEKLFF.

The J gene is TRBJ2-1, the V gene TRBV4-1; 10 bases align to TRBD2. After removal of 3 bases from V and 0 bases from J, the junction contained 5 bases not matched to a gene. Germline CDR1 and CDR2: MGHRA and YSYEKL. The CDR3 has 17 residues. CDR3 sequence (DNA): TGCGCCAGCAGCCAGGCTAGCGGGGGACACTCCTACAATGAGCAGTTCTTC. It codes for CASSQASGGHSYNEQFF.

This chain connects TRBV28 to TRBJ1-2; D call uncertain. The germline V and J ends were trimmed by 2 bases and 8 bases, with 9 bases remaining between them. CDR1 is MDHEN, CDR2 SYDVKM, per germline. This CDR3 is 12 amino acids long. CDR3 sequence reads: CASSLTGYGYTF. CDR3 DNA sequence: TGTGCCAGCAGTTTAACGGGTTACGGCTACACCTTC.

CDR3 in DNA: TGCAGCGTTGAAGGCCTGACTAGCGGGGGGTATGGGGAGCTGTTTTTT. Translating it yields CSVEGLTSGGYGELFF. The V call is TRBV29-1, the J call TRBJ2-2; 13 bases match TRBD2. Trimming at V came to 1 base and at J to 8 bases, leaving 7 bases not matched to a gene. This CDR3 comprises 16 residues. CDR1 is SQVTM, CDR2 ANQGSEA, per germline.

The chain is built from TRBV6-2 or TRBV6-3 and TRBJ2-5, with 7 positions matching TRBD2. CDR1 and CDR2 from the germline V gene are MNHEY and SVGEGT. Trimming removed 0 bases from V and 0 bases from J; junction bases left unmatched: 10. The CDR3 sequence is 18 residues long. In DNA form, the CDR3 reads TGTGCCAGCAGTTACTCATTGGGGGGGAACATGTACCAAGAGACCCAGTACTTC. Its protein is CASSYSLGGNMYQETQYF.

The chain joins TRBV5-1 to TRBJ2-7, with 11 bases lining up with TRBD2. This CDR3 contains 14 residues. CDR1 SGHRS and CDR2 YFSETQ come from the germline V gene. V dropped 4 bases and J dropped 3; count of bases not matched to a gene: 3. The CDR3 region is CASSGTSGGYEQYF. DNA of the CDR3: TGCGCCAGCAGCGGAACTAGCGGGGGCTACGAGCAGTACTTC.

The rearrangement joins TRBV15 to TRBJ1-6; D may be TRBD1 (6 bases). Trimming shortened V by 2 bases and J by 0 bases, and 17 bases separated the two germline ends. The germline gives CDR1 LNHNV, CDR2 YYDKDF (reference sequence). CDR3 size: 19 residues. The CDR3 bases are TGTGCCACCAGCAGAAAAAAACAGGGCACGAGCTCCTATAATTCACCCCTCCACTTT. It specifies CATSRKKQGTSSYNSPLHF.

This clone was detected a few times. The genes are TRBV5-4 and TRBJ1-1; D unresolved. Germline lookup yields CDR1 SGHNT and CDR2 YYREEE (reference sequence). V shed 4 bases and J shed 0 bases, with 10 bases lying between them. This CDR3 has 14 amino acids. For the CDR3, the DNA is TGTGCCAGCAGCGATTCTACAGTGAACACTGAAGCTTTCTTT. Protein sequence: CASSDSTVNTEAFF.